The 30 T cell receptor beta chains in this list originate from one sample, sequenced in a study of T cell changes during pregnancy in multiple sclerosis. The data were produced by immunoSEQ multiplex PCR, yet TCRdb's version contains in-frame clones alone and is incomplete. The repertoire holds fewer than 75,000 clones, with about nine tenths as singletons. The source was peripheral blood, collected in the second trimester of pregnancy. The source is a female donor with multiple sclerosis, enrolled in a pregnancy study.

The chain is built from TRBV6-1 and TRBJ2-5; the D is unclear. The V and J ends lost 4 bases and 1 base respectively, with 7 bases between them. The CDR3 consists of 13 residues. CDR1 is MNHNS, CDR2 SASEGT, per germline. This chain's CDR3 is CASSGHPQETQYF. DNA for the CDR3: TGTGCCAGCAGTGGACACCCCCAAGAGACCCAGTACTTC.

The V and J genes are TRBV6-1 and TRBJ2-7; 7 positions match TRBD1. J lost 5 bases, V lost 4 bases, and 8 bases had no gene match. Germline V CDR1 and CDR2: MNHNS, SASEGT. The CDR3 loop spans 14 amino acids. The CDR3 nucleotides read TGTGCCAGCAGTGCGACAGGGTCCCGAAACGAGCAGTACTTC. Encoded protein: CASSATGSRNEQYF.

The J gene is TRBJ2-1, the V gene TRBV27; TRBD2 agrees at 8 bases. With 5 bases clipped from V and 2 bases from J, the junction kept 17 bases outside the gene matches. This CDR3 has 19 amino acids. Germline V gene lookup returns CDR1 MNHEY and CDR2 SMNVEV (reference sequence). CDR3 coding DNA: TGTGCCAGCAGTCCCCAGTGGTTTAGCGGGACTTTCCCCTACAATGAGCAGTTCTTC. Protein sequence: CASSPQWFSGTFPYNEQFF.

The CDR3 nucleotides read TGCGCCAGCAGCCAAGAAGGGGGGGCGGGGGGAACCCAGTACTTC. Translated: CASSQEGGAGGTQYF. V and J are TRBV4-3 and TRBJ2-5; 8 bases are shared with TRBD2. Per germline, CDR1 LGHNA and CDR2 YSLEER. J was trimmed by 8 bases and V by 0 bases; bases with no gene match: 8. The CDR3 is made up of 15 amino acids.

V usage is TRBV5-8 and J usage is TRBJ2-1; D unresolved. The length of the CDR3 is 17 residues. CDR1 is SGHTS, CDR2 YDEGEE, per germline. Deletions cut 1 base from V and 0 bases from J, with 14 bases between. The CDR3 loop is CASSLFGGGASYNEQFF. In DNA, the CDR3 is TGTGCCAGCAGCTTGTTTGGTGGCGGAGCCTCCTACAATGAGCAGTTCTTC.

The V call is TRBV7-9, the J call TRBJ2-5; D is possibly TRBD1 (6 bases). Trimming removed 5 bases from V and 5 bases from J, with 12 bases in between. From germline, CDR1 is SEHNR and CDR2 FQNEAQ (reference sequence). The CDR3 runs to 13 residues. In DNA form, the CDR3 reads TGTGCCAGCAGCCTCCAGGGGAAGGAGACCCAGTACTTC. This encodes CASSLQGKETQYF.

The chain uses TRBV7-2 and TRBJ2-7; 12 nucleotides match TRBD1. After removal of 5 bases from V and 6 bases from J, the junction contained 5 bases not matched to a gene. Looked up from germline, CDR1 is SGHTA and CDR2 is FQGNSA. This CDR3 has 14 residues. The CDR3 reads CASSQGQGAREQYF. CDR3 coding DNA: TGTGCCAGCAGCCAGGGACAGGGGGCGCGCGAGCAGTACTTC. The complete variable domain, with remaining parts taken from reference TRBV7-2 and TRBJ2-7, reads GAGVSQSPSNKVTEKGKDVELRCDPISGHTALYWYRQSLGQGLEFLIYFQGNSAPDKSGLPSDRFSAERTGGSVSTLTIQRTQQEDSAVYLCASSQGQGAREQYFGPGTRLTVT.

The rearrangement uses TRBV7-2 and TRBJ2-7; the D gene is possibly TRBD2 (6 bases). CDR1 and CDR2 from the germline V gene are SGHTA and FQGNSA. V was trimmed by 2 bases and J by 7 bases, leaving 15 bases between them. The CDR3 sequence is 14 residues long. CDR3 nucleotide sequence: TGTGCCAGCAGCTTAATGGGTTGGGGGGAGGAGCAGTACTTC. Protein product: CASSLMGWGEEQYF.

About this clone itself: Other DNA sequences within the sample encode an identical CDR3. The chain combines TRBV30 with TRBJ2-3, with 10 bases identical to TRBD1. V gave up 2 bases and J gave up 6 bases; unmatched junction bases: 11. Germline V gene data show CDR1 as GTSNPN and CDR2 as SVGIG (reference sequence). This CDR3 contains 16 residues. This CDR3 is CAWSIYGTGDTDTQYF. CDR3 in DNA: TGTGCCTGGAGTATCTACGGGACAGGGGACACGGATACGCAGTATTTT.

This clone was counted once. The genes are TRBV27 and TRBJ2-7, with a tentative D call TRBD1 (5 bases). The CDR3 spans 14 residues. The germline V and J ends were trimmed by 4 bases and 7 bases, with 17 bases remaining between them. Germline V gene data show CDR1 as MNHEY and CDR2 as SMNVEV (reference sequence). CDR3 DNA: TGTGCCAGCAGTTCCGGGTGGCAGGGCGGAGAGCAGTACTTC. Protein sequence: CASSSGWQGGEQYF.

The CDR3 DNA reads TGTGCCAGCAATCAAAACTTCTACGAGCAGTACTTC. It codes for CASNQNFYEQYF. V gene TRBV5-5 combines with J gene TRBJ2-7, with D unresolved. Germline CDR1 is SGHKS and CDR2 is YYEKEE (reference sequence). CDR3 length: 12 amino acids. V lost 6 bases and J 3 bases, leaving 10 bases between the germline ends.

The chain is built from TRBV6-6 and TRBJ2-5, with D maybe TRBD2 (7 bases). V was clipped by 6 bases and J by 2 bases, with 16 bases between them. Per the germline V gene, CDR1 is MNHNY and CDR2 is SVGAGI (reference sequence). The CDR3 runs 15 residues. The CDR3 protein is CASSSTGGQQETQYF. CDR3 sequence (DNA): TGTGCCAGCAGCTCAACGGGGGGCCAACAAGAGACCCAGTACTTC.

This rearrangement joins TRBV5-1 to TRBJ2-1; 8 bases map to TRBD1. J lost 7 bases, V lost 0 bases, and 3 bases had no gene match. CDR3 size: 14 residues. Germline assignment: CDR1 SGHRS and CDR2 YFSETQ. The CDR3 sequence: CASSLGQGLNEQFF. As DNA, the CDR3 is TGCGCCAGCAGCTTGGGACAGGGGCTGAATGAGCAGTTCTTC. The whole variable domain, remainder taken from reference TRBV5-1 and TRBJ2-1, is KAGVTQTPRYLIKTRGQQVTLSCSPISGHRSVSWYQQTPGQGLQFLFEYFSETQRNKGNFPGRFSGRQFSNSRSEMNVSTLELGDSALYLCASSLGQGLNEQFFGPGTRLTVL.

This chain joins TRBV7-9 and TRBJ1-1, with a possible D match to TRBD1 (5 bases). V was pared by 5 bases and J by 1 base, with 11 bases between. The CDR3 is 14 amino acids. Germline CDR1 is SEHNR and CDR2 is FQNEAQ (reference sequence). CDR3 coding DNA: TGTGCCAGCAGCCCCCAACAGGAGAACACTGAAGCTTTCTTT. Protein: CASSPQQENTEAFF. The whole variable domain, filled in from reference TRBV7-9 and TRBJ1-1, reads DTGVSQNPRHKITKRGQNVTFRCDPISEHNRLYWYRQTLGQGPEFLTYFQNEAQLEKSRLLSDRFSAERPKGSFSTLEIQRTEQGDSAMYLCASSPQQENTEAFFGQGTRLTVV.

V is TRBV30 and J is TRBJ1-1, with 7 bases fitting TRBD1. The CDR3 loop spans 14 amino acids. The germline gives CDR1 GTSNPN, CDR2 SVGIG (reference sequence). V was clipped by 4 bases and J by 6 bases; unmatched bases: 11. The CDR3: CAWIPTGVVAEAFF. CDR3 coding DNA: TGTGCCTGGATACCTACAGGGGTTGTAGCTGAAGCTTTCTTT.

J is TRBJ2-1 and V is TRBV6-5; 10 bases match TRBD1. With 6 bases clipped from V and 2 bases from J, the junction kept 4 bases outside the gene matches. The germline gives CDR1 MNHEY, CDR2 SVGAGI. This CDR3 is 15 amino acids long. CDR3 sequence reads: CASRTGTGAYNEQFF. CDR3 coding DNA: TGTGCCAGCAGGACCGGGACAGGGGCCTACAATGAGCAGTTCTTC.

V gene TRBV6-1 combines with J gene TRBJ2-3; 12 positions match TRBD2. This CDR3 region has 14 residues. J was trimmed by 3 bases and V by 6 bases; bases with no gene match: 1. Germline CDR1 reads MNHNS; CDR2 reads SASEGT. The CDR3 sequence: CASRTSGSTDTQYF. The CDR3 coding sequence is TGTGCCAGCAGGACTAGCGGGAGTACAGATACGCAGTATTTT.

The rearrangement links TRBV20-1 to TRBJ1-1, with D possibly TRBD1 on 5 matching bases. This CDR3 is built from 11 residues. Trimming left V 3 bases short and J 6 bases short, with 8 bases between. CDR1 DFQATT and CDR2 SNEGSKA come from the germline V gene (reference sequence). This CDR3 reads CSASRQSEAFF. CDR3 nucleotides: TGCAGTGCTAGTAGACAGTCTGAAGCTTTCTTT.

The V call is TRBV7-9, the J call TRBJ2-1; 9 nucleotides line up with TRBD2. This CDR3 is built from 13 residues. The germline CDR1 and CDR2 sequences are SEHNR and FQNEAQ (reference sequence). V gave up 11 bases and J gave up 10 bases; unmatched junction bases: 12. In DNA form, the CDR3 reads TGTGCCCTAGTAGGGCGGGGGGGCCACGAGCAGTTCTTC. Its translation is CALVGRGGHEQFF.

This chain links TRBV11-3 with TRBJ2-1; D might be TRBD1 (5 bases). V gave up 5 bases and J gave up 5 bases, with 13 bases separating them. Germline CDR1 and CDR2: SGHNT and YENEEA. This CDR3 is 14 amino acids long. The CDR3 nucleotides are TGTGCCAGCAGCCGGCCACCCAGGGACAATGAGCAGTTCTTC. Translated, it gives CASSRPPRDNEQFF.

This sequence joins TRBV7-9 and TRBJ1-1, with TRBD1 matching over 9 bases. The germline V gene has CDR1 SEHNR and CDR2 FQNEAQ (reference sequence). The CDR3 totals 17 residues. J gave up 4 bases and V 3 bases, and 12 bases lay outside the gene matches. The CDR3 loop reads CASSFGRGQGRGTEAFF. The CDR3 nucleotides are TGTGCCAGCAGCTTTGGGCGCGGACAGGGGCGGGGCACTGAAGCTTTCTTT.

The gene calls are TRBV13 and TRBJ1-4; D call uncertain. Germline CDR1 PRHDT, CDR2 FYEKMQ (reference sequence). The V end lost 5 bases, the J end lost 0 bases, and 4 bases lay between the germline ends. This CDR3 comprises 13 residues. The CDR3 is CASSSATNEKLFF. CDR3 nucleotides: TGTGCCAGCAGCAGCGCAACTAATGAAAAACTGTTTTTT.

Notes on this clone: One base away lies a much larger clone, so this may be a sequencing read error. The chain links TRBV6-1 to TRBJ2-5; TRBD2 matches 7 bases. CDR1 and CDR2 from the germline V gene are MNHNS and SASEGT. The CDR3 has 15 amino acids. V lost 2 bases and J lost 4; bases outside the gene matches: 7. In DNA, the CDR3 is TGTGCCAGCAGTGAATTAGTGGGAGGGCCAGAGACCCAGTACTTC. Translating it yields CASSELVGGPETQYF.

V and J are TRBV10-3 and TRBJ1-5; D possibly corresponds to TRBD1 (6 bases). With 2 bases removed from V and 5 bases from J, the gap between germline ends came to 7 bases. Germline V gives CDR1 ENHRY, CDR2 SYGVKD. The CDR3 contains 13 residues. The DNA for the CDR3 is TGTGCCATCAGTGAGGGACAGCATCAGCCCCAGCATTTT. Translation: CAISEGQHQPQHF.

The CDR3 region has the DNA TGTGCCAGCAGCTTAACAGGGTCCGGACTCGAGCAGTACTTC. Amino acids: CASSLTGSGLEQYF. V gene TRBV7-6 combines with J gene TRBJ2-7, with D maybe TRBD1 (6 bases). V lost 2 bases to trimming and J lost 6 bases, with 14 bases between them. Germline CDR1 reads SGHVS; CDR2 reads FNYEAQ. This CDR3 spans 14 amino acids.

The chain employs TRBV14 and TRBJ1-1; the D gene is possibly TRBD1 (6 bases). V shed 6 bases and J shed 3 bases, with 23 bases lying between them. Germline-derived CDR1 and CDR2 are SGHDN and FVKESK. The CDR3 totals 17 residues. CDR3 amino acids: CASRSLQGIGTDTEAFF. In DNA, the CDR3 is TGTGCCAGCAGGTCACTTCAGGGGATTGGGACGGACACTGAAGCTTTCTTT.

V is TRBV9 and J is TRBJ2-5; 13 bases line up with TRBD2. The V gene end was trimmed by 4 bases and the J gene end by 3 bases; junction bases not matched to a gene: 3. Germline CDR1 reads SGDLS; CDR2 reads YYNGEE. CDR3 length: 15 residues. The CDR3 region is CASSTGTSGKETQYF. Here the CDR3 DNA reads TGTGCCAGCAGCACAGGGACTAGCGGGAAAGAGACCCAGTACTTC.

CDR3 protein: CASSLDRGLNEKLFF. The DNA of the CDR3 is TGCGCCAGCAGCTTGGATCGGGGATTAAATGAAAAACTGTTTTTT. The gene calls are TRBV5-1 and TRBJ1-4; the D is unclear. Germline V gives CDR1 SGHRS, CDR2 YFSETQ. V gave up 0 bases and J gave up 5 bases, with 11 bases separating them. The CDR3 runs 15 residues. The full variable domain, completed using reference TRBV5-1 and TRBJ1-4, is KAGVTQTPRYLIKTRGQQVTLSCSPISGHRSVSWYQQTPGQGLQFLFEYFSETQRNKGNFPGRFSGRQFSNSRSEMNVSTLELGDSALYLCASSLDRGLNEKLFFGSGTQLSVL.

This chain links TRBV7-6 with TRBJ2-1; TRBD1 aligns across 9 bases. J was trimmed by 0 bases and V by 5 bases; bases with no gene match: 2. The CDR3 is 15 residues long. The germline CDR1 and CDR2 sequences are SGHVS and FNYEAQ. The CDR3 protein is CASSPTGGSYNEQFF. The CDR3 nucleotides read TGTGCCAGCAGCCCGACAGGGGGCTCCTACAATGAGCAGTTCTTC.

The V gene is TRBV6-7, the J gene TRBJ1-1; no clear D. TRBV6-7 is noted as an ORF with a role that remains uncertain. Trimming removed 1 base at V and 1 base at J, with 10 bases between. The CDR3 runs 15 residues. CDR3 DNA: TGTGCCAGCAGTTACTTAGGGAGAGAGAACACTGAAGCTTTCTTT. It translates to CASSYLGRENTEAFF.